This T cell receptor (beta chain) appears in the sequencing data of a study of blood T cell repertoires in COVID-19. Using immunoSEQ multiplex PCR, the repertoire was profiled, and TCRdb retains in-frame clones only, with some absent. The sample contains around 380,000 clones, roughly 77% of which appear only once. This CDR3 comprises 16 residues. Germline V gene data show CDR1 as LGHDT and CDR2 as YNNKEL (reference sequence). V was clipped by 4 bases and J by 4 bases; unmatched bases: 13. This sequence joins TRBV3-1 (or the pseudogene TRBV3-2) and TRBJ2-7; 7 bases map to TRBD1. This sequence was found in a human donor with acute or convalescent COVID-19. The donor label of this sample is uncertain. The sample comprised peripheral blood. CDR3 in DNA: TGTGCCAGCAGCCGATGGACAGGAAGTTTTGTGTACGAGCAGTACTTC. It encodes CASSRWTGSFVYEQYF.